Following are 29 T cell receptor beta chains from one sample sequenced in a study of beta chain features in type 1 diabetes. As every portion of the isolated RNA was reverse transcribed, the sequencing read expressed TCRB transcripts. Profiled with immunoSEQ multiplex PCR; TCRdb holds only in-frame clones, not every one. The table shows tens of thousands of clones, with 50% occurring only once. The sample comprised stem cell memory CD4+ T cells from blood. Receptors originate from a woman in her 30s in good health.

This clone has a handful of counts. The genes are TRBV5-1 and TRBJ2-1; TRBD1 matches at 7 bases. The germline V gene has CDR1 SGHRS and CDR2 YFSETQ. V lost 6 bases and J lost 1; bases outside the gene matches: 7. CDR3 length: 15 amino acids. In DNA form, the CDR3 reads TGCGCCAGCACCATCACAGGGGATTCCTACAATGAGCAGTTCTTC. Translating gives CASTITGDSYNEQFF.

The CDR3 nucleotides read TGTGCCAGCAGGGTTACAGGGGGAGATACGCAGTATTTT. This codes for CASRVTGGDTQYF. This chain connects TRBV5-4 to TRBJ2-3; 8 bases are shared with TRBD1. V dropped 5 bases and J dropped 5; count of bases not matched to a gene: 4. There are 13 residues in the CDR3. The germline gives CDR1 SGHNT, CDR2 YYREEE (reference sequence).

This clone came up a few times. This sequence joins TRBV27 and TRBJ2-1; a possible D gene is TRBD2 (6 bases). The CDR3 sequence is 16 residues long. The germline V gene has CDR1 MNHEY and CDR2 SMNVEV (reference sequence). The germline V and J ends were trimmed by 5 bases and 2 bases, with 16 bases remaining between them. CDR3 sequence (DNA): TGTGCCAGCAGTACCCCGACTAGGAAGGCCTACAATGAGCAGTTCTTC. Protein product: CASSTPTRKAYNEQFF.

There are a few counts of this clone. This rearrangement joins TRBV9 to TRBJ2-6; TRBD2 might be the D (6 bases). There are 21 residues in the CDR3. Trimming removed 0 bases from V and 0 bases from J, with 22 bases in between. Germline V gene data show CDR1 as SGDLS and CDR2 as YYNGEE. The CDR3 is CASSVAAASGLSISGANVLTF. CDR3 DNA sequence: TGTGCCAGCAGCGTAGCTGCAGCGTCGGGACTCTCTATCTCTGGGGCCAACGTCCTGACTTTC.

The chain couples TRBV7-2 to TRBJ2-5; no reliable D call. CDR1 is SGHTA and CDR2 is FQGNSA in the germline V gene. The V end was cut by 1 base, the J end by 2 bases, with 8 bases between. The CDR3 consists of 14 residues. The CDR3 here is CASSLGGRQETQYF. The CDR3 region has the DNA TGTGCCAGCAGCTTAGGAGGCAGACAAGAGACCCAGTACTTC.

This chain links TRBV11-3 with TRBJ1-1; no reliable D call. Trimming pared 2 bases from V and 3 bases from J, leaving 19 bases between. CDR3 length: 17 amino acids. Per germline, CDR1 SGHNT and CDR2 YENEEA. CDR3 nucleotide sequence: TGTGCCAGCAGCTTATCCCTCAATCTCGATTCGGACACTGAAGCTTTCTTT. Its translation is CASSLSLNLDSDTEAFF.

The chain recombines TRBV7-2 with TRBJ2-7; no definite D call. This CDR3 is built from 13 residues. Germline V gene sequence: CDR1 SGHTA, CDR2 FQGNSA. The V end was cut by 5 bases, the J end by 2 bases, with 10 bases between. In DNA, the CDR3 is TGTGCCAGCAGCCCCAGACAAACCTACGAGCAGTACTTC. This gives the protein CASSPRQTYEQYF.

The CDR3 DNA reads as TGTGCCAGCAGCTTACTCGGGGATGTGGACTATGGCTACACCTTC. It specifies CASSLLGDVDYGYTF. This chain uses TRBV7-2 with TRBJ1-2; D unresolved. The germline V and J ends were trimmed by 2 bases and 3 bases, with 13 bases remaining between them. CDR1 and CDR2 (germline): SGHTA, FQGNSA. The CDR3 runs to 15 residues.

This chain links TRBV7-9 with TRBJ2-7; 7 nucleotides match TRBD1. CDR3 length: 17 residues. CDR1 and CDR2 from the germline V gene are SEHNR and FQNEAQ (reference sequence). Unmatched junction bases numbered 14, after V lost 2 bases and J lost 4 bases. The CDR3 coding sequence is TGTGCCAGCAGCTTAAAGGGAAGTATAGGGGGCGAGTACGAGCAGTACTTC. It is translated as CASSLKGSIGGEYEQYF.

The J gene is TRBJ2-4, the V gene TRBV7-9; perhaps TRBD2 as D (5 bases). Germline CDR1 is SEHNR and CDR2 is FQNEAQ (reference sequence). V lost 2 bases, J lost 8 bases, and 22 bases lay in between. The CDR3 contains 17 residues. The CDR3 sequence: CASSLKYSREVSDIQYF. The CDR3 DNA sequence: TGTGCCAGCAGCTTAAAATATTCGAGGGAAGTGTCGGACATTCAGTACTTC.

This clone was detected only a few times. The genes are TRBV28 and TRBJ2-1, with TRBD2 as a possible D gene (6 bases). The CDR3 has 16 residues. V gave up 5 bases and J gave up 4 bases, with 18 bases separating them. Germline V gene data show CDR1 as MDHEN and CDR2 as SYDVKM. Here the CDR3 DNA reads TGTGCCAGCAGTGCAGCCGGGACTGGGAATTACAATGAGCAGTTCTTC. Encoded protein: CASSAAGTGNYNEQFF. Supplemented by reference TRBV28 and TRBJ2-1, the full variable domain reads DVKVTQSSRYLVKRTGEKVFLECVQDMDHENMFWYRQDPGLGLRLIYFSYDVKMKEKGDIPEGYSVSREKKERFSLILESASTNQTSMYLCASSAAGTGNYNEQFFGPGTRLTVL.

This clone occurred a few times. V is TRBV28 and J is TRBJ2-7; 9 bases fit TRBD2. V gave up 4 bases and J gave up 1 base; unmatched junction bases: 5. CDR3 length equals 15 residues. Germline V CDR1 and CDR2: MDHEN, SYDVKM. CDR3 DNA: TGTGCCAGCAGTTATAGCGGGAGCGGGTCCTACGAGCAGTACTTC. Translating it yields CASSYSGSGSYEQYF. The full variable domain, rest sourced from reference TRBV28 and TRBJ2-7, is DVKVTQSSRYLVKRTGEKVFLECVQDMDHENMFWYRQDPGLGLRLIYFSYDVKMKEKGDIPEGYSVSREKKERFSLILESASTNQTSMYLCASSYSGSGSYEQYFGPGTRLTVT.

The chain is built from TRBV29-1 and TRBJ2-3; D ambiguous. Germline V lookup: CDR1 SQVTM, CDR2 ANQGSEA. This CDR3 is 13 amino acids long. V lost 1 base, J lost 6 bases, and 11 bases lay in between. The CDR3 loop reads CSVEGRIRDTQYF. CDR3 sequence (DNA): TGCAGCGTTGAAGGCAGGATCCGGGATACGCAGTATTTT.

In nucleotides, the CDR3 is TGTGCCAGCAGCTTGGGCTTTCGGCGTAGCGGGCAAGAGACCCAGTACTTC. Encoded protein: CASSLGFRRSGQETQYF. The chain has TRBV7-6 and TRBJ2-5; TRBD2 aligns across 7 bases. J lost 2 bases, V lost 3 bases, and 12 bases had no gene match. CDR1 and CDR2 (germline): SGHVS, FNYEAQ. The CDR3 length is 17 residues.

In its sample, this clone was seen a few times. The rearrangement joins TRBV10-3 to TRBJ2-3; 8 bases match TRBD2. V gave up 0 bases and J gave up 4 bases; unmatched junction bases: 6. The germline V gene encodes CDR1 ENHRY and CDR2 SYGVKD. CDR3 length: 16 residues. In nucleotides, the CDR3 is TGTGCCATCAGTGAGTCTCTGGGACTAGATGCAGATACGCAGTATTTT. Encoded protein: CAISESLGLDADTQYF.

The chain links TRBV5-1 to TRBJ2-5; no clear D gene. The CDR3 consists of 14 residues. The ends were cut back, 6 bases at V and 4 bases at J, with 16 bases in the middle. The germline V gene encodes CDR1 SGHRS and CDR2 YFSETQ. The CDR3 region is CASISDPQAETQYF. CDR3 DNA sequence: TGCGCCAGCATCTCCGATCCTCAGGCAGAGACCCAGTACTTC.

Comment on this clone: Germline is not matched at one junction end, which may reflect a read error. The J gene is TRBJ2-3, the V gene TRBV5-1; 7 positions agree with TRBD1. The V gene's germline CDR1 is SGHRS and CDR2 YFSETQ. The length of the CDR3 is 16 residues. CDR3: CASSTSGTASTDSQYF. For the CDR3, the DNA is TGCGCCAGCAGCACGTCCGGGACAGCTAGCACAGATTCGCAGTATTTT.

The J gene is TRBJ1-2, the V gene TRBV28; 7 bases agree with TRBD1. CDR1 is MDHEN and CDR2 is SYDVKM in the germline V gene. V trimming: 6 bases; J trimming: 6 bases; junction bases outside the gene matches: 19. The CDR3 spans 17 residues. CDR3 nucleotides: TGTGCCAGCAGCTCGCAAGGGGGCAGATGGAAGTTTGATGGCTACACCTTC. It is translated as CASSSQGGRWKFDGYTF.

The chain employs TRBV4-2 and TRBJ1-2; tentative D call: TRBD1 (6 bases). V was trimmed by 0 bases and J by 8 bases, leaving 13 bases between them. The CDR3 extends over 14 amino acids. Germline assignment: CDR1 LGHNA and CDR2 YNFKEQ. CDR3 region: CASSQDAGRGGYTF. DNA of the CDR3: TGTGCCAGCAGCCAAGATGCGGGCAGGGGAGGCTACACCTTC.

This clone was detected a few times. The rearrangement uses TRBV19 and TRBJ1-1; D is unresolved. Trimming stripped 10 bases from V and 0 bases from J, with 12 bases between. CDR1 is LNHDA, CDR2 SQIVND, per germline (reference sequence). The CDR3 covers 13 residues. CDR3 in amino acids: CATTTRMNTEAFF. The CDR3 DNA is TGTGCCACAACTACCCGGATGAACACTGAAGCTTTCTTT.

The V and J genes are TRBV19 and TRBJ2-5; TRBD1 is a possible D gene (5 bases). V was shortened by 6 bases and J by 5 bases, with 13 bases between the two germline ends. Germline CDR1 is LNHDA and CDR2 is SQIVND (reference sequence). This CDR3 region has 13 residues. The CDR3 sequence is CASRPLGHETQYF. The CDR3 DNA reads as TGTGCCAGTAGGCCCTTGGGGCACGAGACCCAGTACTTC.

V and J are TRBV19 and TRBJ2-7; maybe TRBD2 (6 bases). The ends were cut back, 10 bases at V and 4 bases at J, with 17 bases in the middle. This CDR3 has 13 amino acids. Germline assignment: CDR1 LNHDA and CDR2 SQIVND (reference sequence). The CDR3 region is CATTGGVSYEQYF. The CDR3 nucleotides read TGTGCCACCACTGGCGGGGTTTCGTACGAGCAGTACTTC.

The chain uses TRBV18 and TRBJ2-7; 7 bases agree with TRBD1. The germline gives CDR1 KGHSH, CDR2 LQKENI. Germline trimming cut 3 bases from V and 5 bases from J; bases unmatched to any gene: 16. The CDR3 length is 17 residues. CDR3 sequence reads: CASSPIAQTGPVHEQYF. CDR3 DNA: TGTGCCAGCTCACCTATAGCGCAGACAGGGCCTGTCCACGAGCAGTACTTC.

This clone was seen more than once but under ten times. The chain joins TRBV19 to TRBJ2-1; weak D call: TRBD1 (6 bases). The CDR3 extends over 13 amino acids. Germline loops: CDR1 LNHDA, CDR2 SQIVND (reference sequence). With 0 bases removed from V and 15 bases from J, the gap between germline ends came to 15 bases. CDR3 nucleotides: TGTGCCAGTAGTATAGATCAAGGGGGAAAGCCGTTCTTC. Translated, it gives CASSIDQGGKPFF. The variable domain in full, with the rest retrieved from reference TRBV19 and TRBJ2-1, is DGGITQSPKYLFRKEGQNVTLSCEQNLNHDAMYWYRQDPGQGLRLIYYSQIVNDFQKGDIAEGYSVSREKKESFPLTVTSAQKNPTAFYLCASSIDQGGKPFFGPGTRLTVL.

There are a few counts of this clone. V is TRBV7-2 and J is TRBJ2-2; 9 nucleotides match TRBD1. With 9 bases clipped from V and 6 bases from J, the junction kept 8 bases outside the gene matches. Germline-derived CDR1 and CDR2 are SGHTA and FQGNSA. The length of the CDR3 is 14 residues. The CDR3 DNA follows: TGTGCCAGTTCAGGACAGGGGAGATCCGGGGAGCTGTTTTTT. Protein: CASSGQGRSGELFF. Based on the CDR3 plus reference TRBV7-2 and TRBJ2-2, the full variable domain is GAGVSQSPSNKVTEKGKDVELRCDPISGHTALYWYRQSLGQGLEFLIYFQGNSAPDKSGLPSDRFSAERTGGSVSTLTIQRTQQEDSAVYLCASSGQGRSGELFFGEGSRLTVL.

This clone has only a few counts. The CDR3 protein is CAWSMVTYEQYF. In DNA form, the CDR3 reads TGTGCCTGGAGTATGGTTACTTACGAGCAGTACTTC. The V and J genes are TRBV30 and TRBJ2-7; D gene ambiguous. V was pared by 2 bases and J by 4 bases, with 9 bases between. This CDR3 is 12 amino acids long. Germline V gene data show CDR1 as GTSNPN and CDR2 as SVGIG (reference sequence).

V usage is TRBV7-2 and J usage is TRBJ1-4; D not resolved. Germline CDR1 SGHTA, CDR2 FQGNSA. V shed 1 base and J shed 3 bases, with 6 bases lying between them. The length of the CDR3 is 14 residues. The CDR3 nucleotides are TGTGCCAGCAGCTTAGGAGGCTCTAATGAAAAACTGTTTTTT. It translates to CASSLGGSNEKLFF. The complete variable domain, with remaining parts taken from reference TRBV7-2 and TRBJ1-4, reads GAGVSQSPSNKVTEKGKDVELRCDPISGHTALYWYRQSLGQGLEFLIYFQGNSAPDKSGLPSDRFSAERTGGSVSTLTIQRTQQEDSAVYLCASSLGGSNEKLFFGSGTQLSVL.

V gene TRBV28 combines with J gene TRBJ2-7; D unresolved. Germline loops: CDR1 MDHEN, CDR2 SYDVKM. The CDR3 sequence is 13 residues long. Trimming removed 7 bases at V and 3 bases at J, with 13 bases between. CDR3 protein: CASNEVGYYEQYF. The CDR3 DNA reads TGTGCCAGCAACGAGGTCGGGTACTACGAGCAGTACTTC.

The CDR3 loop is CASRNQGRNEQFF. The CDR3 DNA is TGTGCCAGCAGAAACCAGGGAAGGAATGAGCAGTTCTTC. The rearrangement joins TRBV27 to TRBJ2-1; perhaps TRBD1 as D (5 bases). This CDR3 region has 13 residues. The germline gives CDR1 MNHEY, CDR2 SMNVEV (reference sequence). V was shortened by 6 bases and J by 7 bases, with 13 bases between the two germline ends.